This TCR beta chain was found in a study of blood T cell repertoires in COVID-19. Followed longitudinally, the Seattle patients had been enrolled during active infection. The data were produced by immunoSEQ multiplex PCR, yet TCRdb's version contains in-frame clones alone and is incomplete. Among just under 350,000 clones listed, about 88% were seen once. CDR1 and CDR2 from the germline V gene are MDHEN and SYDVKM. CDR3 length: 12 residues. The V and J ends lost 2 bases and 15 bases, in that order; junction bases with no gene match: 5. The rearrangement joins TRBV28 to TRBJ2-1, with TRBD1 matching 9 bases. This clonotype was sampled from a woman in her seventies with COVID-19, enrolled during active disease. Material: peripheral blood. The CDR3 protein is CASSLRTGAAFF. In DNA, the CDR3 is TGTGCCAGCAGTTTAAGGACAGGGGCCGCGTTCTTC.